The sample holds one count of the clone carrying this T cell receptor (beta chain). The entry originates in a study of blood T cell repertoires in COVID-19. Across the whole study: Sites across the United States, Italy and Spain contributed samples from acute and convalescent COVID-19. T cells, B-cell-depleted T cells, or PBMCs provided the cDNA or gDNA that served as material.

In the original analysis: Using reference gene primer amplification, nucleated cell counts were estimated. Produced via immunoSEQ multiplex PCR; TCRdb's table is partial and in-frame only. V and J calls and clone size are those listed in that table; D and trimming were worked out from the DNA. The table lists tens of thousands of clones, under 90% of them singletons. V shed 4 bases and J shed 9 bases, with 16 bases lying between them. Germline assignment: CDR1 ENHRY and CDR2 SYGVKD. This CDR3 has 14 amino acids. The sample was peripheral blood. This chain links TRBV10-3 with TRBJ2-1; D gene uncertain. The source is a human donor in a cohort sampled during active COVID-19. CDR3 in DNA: TGTGCCATCAGTGGGATAATTTTCGGCGGTGAGCAGTTCTTC. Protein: CAISGIIFGGEQFF.